This TCR beta chain was captured by sequencing in a study of PD-L1 blockade in urothelial cancer. The wider study: At some point between 2012 and 2014 therapy began: atezolizumab 1,200 mg intravenously every 3 weeks. Patients had been given 0 to 3 earlier chemotherapy regimens.

Germline V gene lookup returns CDR1 GTSNPN and CDR2 SVGIG (reference sequence). V shed 6 bases, J shed 1 base, and the junction held 2 bases outside the gene matches. This CDR3 contains 14 residues. This sample's time point: pretreatment peripheral blood. Only in-frame clones appear in the TCRdb table, and some are missing; sequencing was by immunoSEQ multiplex PCR. The sample shows tens of thousands of clones, 70% to 90% of them seen only once. This receptor was identified in a man in his sixties with urothelial cancer. V usage is TRBV30 and J usage is TRBJ2-2; 10 bases match TRBD1. The sequencing here drew on PBMCs, taken around atezolizumab (anti-PD-L1) treatment. CDR3 in amino acids: CACWDRGNTGELFF. The CDR3, as DNA: TGTGCCTGCTGGGACAGGGGGAACACCGGGGAGCTGTTTTTT. Full variable domain (missing parts from reference TRBV30 and TRBJ2-2): SQTIHQWPATLVQPVGSPLSLECTVEGTSNPNLYWYRQAAGRGLQLLFYSVGIGQISSEVPQNLSASRPQDRQFILSSKKLLLSDSGFYLCACWDRGNTGELFFGEGSRLTVL.